This T cell receptor (beta chain) was documented in a study of T cell repertoires in cytomegalovirus infection. TCRdb re-derived calls from the reads in MiXCR, one entry per CDR3 protein. The sample lists roughly 500,000 distinct CDR3 sequences; 16% were seen once. Germline-derived CDR1 and CDR2 are ENHRY and SYGVKD. V gave up 4 bases and J gave up 1 base; unmatched junction bases: 1. The CDR3 consists of 14 residues. The rearrangement joins TRBV10-3 to TRBJ2-1, with 7 bases aligning to TRBD2. The sample taken for sequencing was CD8+ T cells from PBMCs. The receptor comes from a human donor in good health (CMV status not recorded). Some clones in this sample may be carry-over from other donors' samples. Here the CDR3 DNA reads TGTGCCATCAGTGGGGGAGGGTCCTACAATGAGCAGTTCTTC. This translates into CAISGGGSYNEQFF.